This passage covers 7 T cell receptor beta chains from one sample sequenced in a study of blood T cells in healthy people across ages. For the second PCR, which ran for about 6 to 12 cycles, a sample-barcoded 5' primer and a J-beta primer mix were used. TCRdb processed the 5' RACE reads anew with MiXCR; each CDR3 protein has one entry. The sample includes about 730,000 distinct CDR3 sequences, roughly 47% of them seen just once. Specimen: blood. These receptors all stem from a woman in her sixties in good health.

The V call is TRBV28, the J call TRBJ1-2; TRBD1 agrees at 7 bases. J lost 4 bases, V lost 5 bases, and 10 bases had no gene match. Germline V lookup: CDR1 MDHEN, CDR2 SYDVKM. This CDR3 region has 15 residues. The CDR3: CASSKQGTRAYGYTF. For the CDR3, the DNA is TGTGCCAGCAGTAAACAGGGGACGCGGGCCTATGGCTACACCTTC.

This clonotype was seen many times. The chain joins TRBV10-3 to TRBJ2-3; D uncertain. CDR3 length: 14 residues. V was trimmed by 4 bases and J by 6 bases, leaving 14 bases between them. Looked up from germline, CDR1 is ENHRY and CDR2 is SYGVKD. The CDR3 loop reads CAISAELSQDTQYF. CDR3 DNA: TGTGCCATCAGTGCGGAACTTTCGCAGGATACGCAGTATTTT.

This chain joins TRBV7-2 and TRBJ2-6; D gene ambiguous. CDR3 size: 17 residues. Germline CDR1 is SGHTA and CDR2 is FQGNSA. Trimming took 2 bases from V and 0 from J, leaving 11 bases between them. The CDR3 DNA reads TGTGCCAGCAGCTTAATAGGCACCCCCTCTGGGGCCAACGTCCTGACTTTC. It is translated as CASSLIGTPSGANVLTF.

This clonotype occurred a few times. The rearrangement links TRBV5-1 to TRBJ2-5; 7 bases are shared with TRBD2. Matching the DNA end better, TRBJ2-7 makes the J call doubtful. Germline loops: CDR1 SGHRS, CDR2 YFSETQ. The CDR3 has 15 amino acids. CDR3 DNA sequence: TGCGCCAGCAGCTTGGTGGCTAGCGGACGACACGAGCAGTACTTC. Its protein is CASSLVASGRHEQYF.

The V gene is TRBV29-1, the J gene TRBJ2-5; no definite D call. Germline CDR1 reads SQVTM; CDR2 reads ANQGSEA. CDR3 length: 13 amino acids. Trimming pared 4 bases from V and 4 bases from J, leaving 13 bases between. As DNA, the CDR3 is TGCAGCGTTGCGACCGGAACCCCAGAGACCCAGTACTTC. Its protein is CSVATGTPETQYF.

This clonotype came up many times. The CDR3 protein is CASSKGRRSPLHF. The CDR3 bases are TGTGCCAGCAGCAAAGGCCGTCGATCACCCCTCCACTTT. The V call is TRBV21-1, the J call TRBJ1-6. TRBV21-1 is termed a pseudogene. This CDR3 has 13 residues.

This clonotype was seen just once. A much more abundant neighbour one base away suggests this may be a read error. The chain couples TRBV20-1 to TRBJ2-3; 9 nucleotides align to TRBD1. The V segment lost 5 bases and the J segment 6 bases; nucleotides outside the gene matches: 9. CDR1 and CDR2 (germline): DFQATT, SNEGSKA (reference sequence). The CDR3 is made up of 14 amino acids. The CDR3 DNA sequence: TGCAGTGCTCAACCGGGACAGGGAGGGGATACGCAGTATTTT. This sequence encodes CSAQPGQGGDTQYF.